This TCR beta chain comes out of a study of Ad26.COV2.S vaccination and SARS-CoV-2 variants. The treatment: some 19 received Ad26.COV2.S at low or high dose, single or two shots; roughly five received placebo; per-sample allocation not given. Sample collection was performed on day 63 after the first vaccine or placebo injection. The V end lost 8 bases, the J end lost 4 bases, and 14 bases lay between the germline ends. The CDR3 consists of 13 residues. Germline V gene lookup returns CDR1 LNHDA and CDR2 SQIVND (reference sequence). The repertoire was sequenced with immunoSEQ multiplex PCR; TCRdb's copy has only in-frame clones and lacks some. Found here are about 250,000 clones, around 88% of them singletons; the top ten hold about 2.8%.

The TCR sequence derives from a person between 18 and 59 years old who received the Ad26.COV2.S COVID-19 vaccine or a placebo. The gene calls are TRBV19 and TRBJ2-5; D may be TRBD1 (5 bases). The sample here was peripheral blood, taken in a trial of Ad26.COV2.S vaccine versus placebo. CDR3 DNA: TGTGCCAGTGGCAGGGATATTGGAGAGACCCAGTACTTC. Amino acid sequence: CASGRDIGETQYF.